Included here is one T cell receptor (beta chain) sequence, with context. The antigen remains undetermined. This sample is part of a study of identical twins. Study-level results: Its conclusions, products of cross-sectional statistical analysis, did not come from following the same donors.

TCRdb redid the calling of the 5' RACE reads with MiXCR, one entry per CDR3 protein. The sample comprises about 890,000 distinct CDR3 sequences, around an eighth of which are singletons, and about 1.5% rests with the top ten. These data were likewise used in another study, on yellow fever vaccine responses in identical twins.

The sample was PBMCs. This clonotype was obtained from a woman in her late teens or twenties in good health.

In nucleotides, the CDR3 is TGTGCCAGTAGTATGGGACCGGCAGGTCGGCATTTT. It translates to CASSMGPAGRHF. V usage is TRBV19 and J usage is TRBJ1-5; perhaps TRBD1 as D (5 bases). CDR1 and CDR2 (germline): LNHDA, SQIVND (reference sequence). Trimming cost V 3 bases and J 15 bases, with 15 bases left between them. The CDR3 consists of 12 residues. The full variable domain, rest sourced from reference TRBV19 and TRBJ1-5, is DGGITQSPKYLFRKEGQNVTLSCEQNLNHDAMYWYRQDPGQGLRLIYYSQIVNDFQKGDIAEGYSVSREKKESFPLTVTSAQKNPTAFYLCASSMGPAGRHFGDGTRLSIL.